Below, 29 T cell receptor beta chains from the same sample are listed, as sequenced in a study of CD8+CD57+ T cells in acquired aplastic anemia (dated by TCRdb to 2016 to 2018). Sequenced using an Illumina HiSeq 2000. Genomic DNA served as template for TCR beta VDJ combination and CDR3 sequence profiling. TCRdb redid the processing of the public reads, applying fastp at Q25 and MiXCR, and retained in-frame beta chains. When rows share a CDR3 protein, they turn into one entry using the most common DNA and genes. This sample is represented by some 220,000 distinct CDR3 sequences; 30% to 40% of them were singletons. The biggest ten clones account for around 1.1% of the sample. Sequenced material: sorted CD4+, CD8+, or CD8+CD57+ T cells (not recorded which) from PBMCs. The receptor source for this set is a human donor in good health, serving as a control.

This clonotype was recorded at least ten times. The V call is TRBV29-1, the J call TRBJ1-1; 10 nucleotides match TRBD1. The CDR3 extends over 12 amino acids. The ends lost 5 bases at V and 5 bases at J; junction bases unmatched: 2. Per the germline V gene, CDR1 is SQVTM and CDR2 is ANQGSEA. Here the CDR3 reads CSVRTGGTEAFF. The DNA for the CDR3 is TGCAGCGTTCGGACAGGGGGAACTGAAGCTTTCTTT.

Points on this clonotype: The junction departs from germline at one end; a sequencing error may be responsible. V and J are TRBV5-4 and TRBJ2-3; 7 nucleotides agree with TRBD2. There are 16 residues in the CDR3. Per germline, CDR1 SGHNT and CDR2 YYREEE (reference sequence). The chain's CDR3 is CASSYGSGKATDTRYF. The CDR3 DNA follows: TGTGCCAGCAGCTATGGAAGCGGGAAGGCCACAGATACGCGGTATTTT. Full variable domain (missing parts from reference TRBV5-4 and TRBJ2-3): ETGVTQSPTHLIKTRGQQVTLRCSSQSGHNTVSWYQQALGQGPQFIFQYYREEENGRGNFPPRFSGLQFPNYSSELNVNALELDDSALYLCASSYGSGKATDTRYFGPGTRLTVL.

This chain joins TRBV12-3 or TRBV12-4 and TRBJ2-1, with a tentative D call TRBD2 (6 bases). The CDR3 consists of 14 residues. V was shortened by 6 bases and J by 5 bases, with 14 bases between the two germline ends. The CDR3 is CASREGSFNNEQFF. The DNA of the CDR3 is TGTGCCAGCAGGGAGGGGTCTTTCAACAATGAGCAGTTCTTC.

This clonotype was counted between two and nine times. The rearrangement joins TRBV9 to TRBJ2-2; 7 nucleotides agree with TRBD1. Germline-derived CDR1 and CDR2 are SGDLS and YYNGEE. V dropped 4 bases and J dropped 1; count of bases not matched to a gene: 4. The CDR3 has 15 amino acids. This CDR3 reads CASSTRTGNTGELFF. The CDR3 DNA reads TGTGCCAGCAGCACGAGGACAGGGAACACCGGGGAGCTGTTTTTT.

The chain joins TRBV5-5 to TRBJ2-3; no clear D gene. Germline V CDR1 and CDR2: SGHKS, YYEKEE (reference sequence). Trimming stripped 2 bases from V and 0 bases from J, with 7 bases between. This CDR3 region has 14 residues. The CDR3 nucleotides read TGTGCCAGCAGCTTCGGTTTTAGCACAGATACGCAGTATTTT. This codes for CASSFGFSTDTQYF.

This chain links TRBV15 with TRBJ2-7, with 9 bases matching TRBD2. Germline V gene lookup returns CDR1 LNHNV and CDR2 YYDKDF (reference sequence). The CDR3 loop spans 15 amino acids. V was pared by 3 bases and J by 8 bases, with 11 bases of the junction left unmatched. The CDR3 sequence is CATSRGKGAGGKQYF. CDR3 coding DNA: TGTGCCACCAGCAGGGGTAAAGGAGCGGGAGGCAAGCAGTACTTC. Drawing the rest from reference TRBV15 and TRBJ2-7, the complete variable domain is DAMVIQNPRYQVTQFGKPVTLSCSQTLNHNVMYWYQQKSSQAPKLLFHYYDKDFNNEADTPDNFQSRRPNTSFCFLDIRSPGLGDTAMYLCATSRGKGAGGKQYFGPGTRLTVT.

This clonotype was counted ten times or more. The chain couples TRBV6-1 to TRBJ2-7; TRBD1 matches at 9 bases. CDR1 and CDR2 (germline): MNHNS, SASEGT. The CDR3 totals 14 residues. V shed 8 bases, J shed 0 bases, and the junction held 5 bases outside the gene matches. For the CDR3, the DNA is TGTGCCAGCGAAGGGACAGGGAGCTCCTACGAGCAGTACTTC. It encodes CASEGTGSSYEQYF.

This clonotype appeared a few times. CDR3 loop: CASSSWGTQGTQPQHF. The CDR3 region has the DNA TGTGCCAGCAGCTCCTGGGGGACACAGGGAACTCAGCCCCAGCATTTT. The chain combines TRBV5-8 with TRBJ1-5; D possibly corresponds to TRBD1 (6 bases). This CDR3 spans 16 amino acids. V was trimmed by 3 bases and J by 6 bases, leaving 19 bases between them. Germline V gene data show CDR1 as SGHTS and CDR2 as YDEGEE.

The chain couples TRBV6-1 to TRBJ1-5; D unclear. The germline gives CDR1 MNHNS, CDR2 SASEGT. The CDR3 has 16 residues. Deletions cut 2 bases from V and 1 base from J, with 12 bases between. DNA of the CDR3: TGTGCCAGCAGTGAACTCACCACTCTAAGCAATCAGCCCCAGCATTTT. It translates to CASSELTTLSNQPQHF.

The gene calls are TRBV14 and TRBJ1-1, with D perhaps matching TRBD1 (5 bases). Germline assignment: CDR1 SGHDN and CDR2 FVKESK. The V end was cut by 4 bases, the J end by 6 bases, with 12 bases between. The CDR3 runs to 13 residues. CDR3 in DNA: TGTGCCAGCAGCCTCGGCGGGGGGGCTGAAGCTTTCTTT. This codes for CASSLGGGAEAFF.

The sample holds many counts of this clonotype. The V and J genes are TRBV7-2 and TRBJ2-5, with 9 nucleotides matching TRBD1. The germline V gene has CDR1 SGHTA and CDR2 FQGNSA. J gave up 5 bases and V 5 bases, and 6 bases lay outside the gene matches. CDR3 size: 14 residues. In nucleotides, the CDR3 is TGTGCCAGCAGCCGGGGACAGGGAAGCGAGACCCAGTACTTC. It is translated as CASSRGQGSETQYF.

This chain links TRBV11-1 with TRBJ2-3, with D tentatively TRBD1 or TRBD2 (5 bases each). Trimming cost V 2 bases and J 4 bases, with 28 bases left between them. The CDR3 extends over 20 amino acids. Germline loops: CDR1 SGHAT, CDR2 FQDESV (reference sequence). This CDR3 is CASSLLGIKIRRGESDTQYF. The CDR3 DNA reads TGTGCCAGCAGCTTACTAGGAATTAAGATAAGAAGGGGAGAGTCAGATACGCAGTATTTT. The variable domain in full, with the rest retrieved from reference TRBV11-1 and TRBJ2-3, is EAEVAQSPRYKITEKSQAVAFWCDPISGHATLYWYRQILGQGPELLVQFQDESVVDDSQLPKDRFSAERLKGVDSTLKIQPAELGDSAMYLCASSLLGIKIRRGESDTQYFGPGTRLTVL.

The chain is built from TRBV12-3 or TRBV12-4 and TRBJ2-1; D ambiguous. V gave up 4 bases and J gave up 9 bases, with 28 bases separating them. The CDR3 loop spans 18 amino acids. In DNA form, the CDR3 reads TGTGCCAGCAGTTCGGGCCCGTCGACTCTACTTGGGTGGGGTGAGCAGTTCTTC. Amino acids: CASSSGPSTLLGWGEQFF.

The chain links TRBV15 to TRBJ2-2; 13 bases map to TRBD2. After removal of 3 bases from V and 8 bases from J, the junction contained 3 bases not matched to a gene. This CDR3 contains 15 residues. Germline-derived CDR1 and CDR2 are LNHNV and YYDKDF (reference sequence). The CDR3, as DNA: TGTGCCACCAGCAGCTCGGGACTAGCGGGAGGGGAGCTGTTTTTT. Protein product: CATSSSGLAGGELFF.

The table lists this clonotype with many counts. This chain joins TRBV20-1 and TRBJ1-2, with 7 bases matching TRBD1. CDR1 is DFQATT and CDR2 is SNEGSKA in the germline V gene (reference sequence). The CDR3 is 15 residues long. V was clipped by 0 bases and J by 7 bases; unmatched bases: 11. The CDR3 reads CSARDETGSFSGYTF. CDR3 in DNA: TGCAGTGCTAGAGACGAGACAGGGAGTTTTAGTGGCTACACCTTC.

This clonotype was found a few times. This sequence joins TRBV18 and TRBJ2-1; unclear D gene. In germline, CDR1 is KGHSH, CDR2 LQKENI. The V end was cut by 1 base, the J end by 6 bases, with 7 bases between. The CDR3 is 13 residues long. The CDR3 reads CASSPQGINEQFF. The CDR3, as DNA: TGTGCCAGCTCACCACAGGGTATCAATGAGCAGTTCTTC.

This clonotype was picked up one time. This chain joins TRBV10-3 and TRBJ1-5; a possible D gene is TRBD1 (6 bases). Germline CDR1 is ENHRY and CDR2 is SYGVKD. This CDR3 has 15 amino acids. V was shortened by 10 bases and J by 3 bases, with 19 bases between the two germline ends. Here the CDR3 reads CATTATGQINQPQHF. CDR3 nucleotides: TGTGCCACCACTGCTACAGGACAGATCAATCAGCCCCAGCATTTT.

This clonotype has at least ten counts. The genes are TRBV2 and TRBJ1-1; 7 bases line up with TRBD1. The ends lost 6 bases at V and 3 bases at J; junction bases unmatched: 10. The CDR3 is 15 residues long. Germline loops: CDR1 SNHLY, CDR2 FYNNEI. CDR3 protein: CASSRQGMPHTEAFF. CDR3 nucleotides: TGTGCCAGCAGCCGACAGGGAATGCCGCACACTGAAGCTTTCTTT. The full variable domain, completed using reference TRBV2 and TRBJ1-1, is EPEVTQTPSHQVTQMGQEVILRCVPISNHLYFYWYRQILGQKVEFLVSFYNNEISEKSEIFDDQFSVERPDGSNFTLKIRSTKLEDSAMYFCASSRQGMPHTEAFFGQGTRLTVV.

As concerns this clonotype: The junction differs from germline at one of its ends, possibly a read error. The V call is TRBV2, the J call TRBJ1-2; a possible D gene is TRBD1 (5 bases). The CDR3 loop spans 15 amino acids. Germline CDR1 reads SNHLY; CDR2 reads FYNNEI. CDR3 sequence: CASSGVFDSHYGYAF. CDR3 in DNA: TGTGCCAGCAGTGGGGTGTTTGACAGTCACTATGGCTACGCCTTC.

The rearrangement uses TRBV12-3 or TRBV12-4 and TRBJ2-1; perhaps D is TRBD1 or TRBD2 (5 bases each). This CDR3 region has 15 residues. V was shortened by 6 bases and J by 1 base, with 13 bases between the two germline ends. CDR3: CASRLGTDSYNEQFF. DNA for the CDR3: TGTGCCAGCAGACTCGGGACGGATTCCTACAATGAGCAGTTCTTC.

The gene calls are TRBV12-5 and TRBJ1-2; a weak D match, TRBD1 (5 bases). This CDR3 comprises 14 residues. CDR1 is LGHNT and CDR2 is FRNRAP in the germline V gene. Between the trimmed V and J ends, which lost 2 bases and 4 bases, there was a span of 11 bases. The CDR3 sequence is CASGLWQGSYGYTF. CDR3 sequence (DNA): TGTGCTAGTGGTTTGTGGCAGGGCAGCTATGGCTACACCTTC. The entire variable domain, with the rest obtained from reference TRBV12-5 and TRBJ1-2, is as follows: DARVTQTPRHKVTEMGQEVTMRCQPILGHNTVFWYRQTMMQGLELLAYFRNRAPLDDSGMPKDRFSAEMPDATLATLKIQPSEPRDSAVYFCASGLWQGSYGYTFGSGTRLTVV.

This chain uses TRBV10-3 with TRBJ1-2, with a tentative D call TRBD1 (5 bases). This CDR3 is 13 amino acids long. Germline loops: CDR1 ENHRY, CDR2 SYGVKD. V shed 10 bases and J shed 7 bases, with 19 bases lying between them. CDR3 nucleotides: TGTGCCAGCAGGGTCGACGGTCCCCTTGGCTACACCTTC. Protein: CASRVDGPLGYTF.

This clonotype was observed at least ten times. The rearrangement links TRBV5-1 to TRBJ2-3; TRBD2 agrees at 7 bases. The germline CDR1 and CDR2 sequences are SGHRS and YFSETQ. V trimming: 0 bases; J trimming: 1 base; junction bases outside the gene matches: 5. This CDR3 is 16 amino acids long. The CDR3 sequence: CASSLGSGGGTDTQYF. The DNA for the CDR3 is TGCGCCAGCAGCTTGGGGTCGGGAGGAGGCACAGATACGCAGTATTTT.

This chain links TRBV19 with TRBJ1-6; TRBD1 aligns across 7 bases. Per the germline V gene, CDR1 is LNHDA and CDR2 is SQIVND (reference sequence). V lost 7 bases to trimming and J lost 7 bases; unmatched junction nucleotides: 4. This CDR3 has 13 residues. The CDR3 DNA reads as TGTGCCAGTACCCAGGGGGAGAATTCACCCCTCCACTTT. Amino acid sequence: CASTQGENSPLHF. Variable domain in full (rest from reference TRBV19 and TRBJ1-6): DGGITQSPKYLFRKEGQNVTLSCEQNLNHDAMYWYRQDPGQGLRLIYYSQIVNDFQKGDIAEGYSVSREKKESFPLTVTSAQKNPTAFYLCASTQGENSPLHFGNGTRLTVT.

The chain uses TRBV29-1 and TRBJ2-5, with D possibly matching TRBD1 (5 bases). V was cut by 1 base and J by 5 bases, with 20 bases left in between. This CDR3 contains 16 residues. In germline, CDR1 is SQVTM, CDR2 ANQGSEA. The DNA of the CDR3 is TGCAGCGTTGAAGTCACCGTGACAGCAATGGGGGAGACCCAGTACTTC. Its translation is CSVEVTVTAMGETQYF.

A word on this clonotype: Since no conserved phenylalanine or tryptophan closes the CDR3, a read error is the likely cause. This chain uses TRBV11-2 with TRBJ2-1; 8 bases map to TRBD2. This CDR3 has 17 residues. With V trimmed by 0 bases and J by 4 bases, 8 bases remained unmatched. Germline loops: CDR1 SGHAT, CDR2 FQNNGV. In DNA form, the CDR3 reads TGTGCCAGCAGCTTAGAGGTCGGGAGGGCGGGTTACAATGAGCAGTTCCTC. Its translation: CASSLEVGRAGYNEQFL.

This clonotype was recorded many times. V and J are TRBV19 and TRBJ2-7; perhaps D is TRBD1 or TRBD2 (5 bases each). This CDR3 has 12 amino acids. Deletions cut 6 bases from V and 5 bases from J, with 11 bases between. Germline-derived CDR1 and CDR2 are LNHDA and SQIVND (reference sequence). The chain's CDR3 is CASSRRDDEQYF. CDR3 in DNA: TGTGCCAGTAGCCGCAGGGACGACGAGCAGTACTTC. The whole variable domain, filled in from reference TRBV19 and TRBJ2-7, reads DGGITQSPKYLFRKEGQNVTLSCEQNLNHDAMYWYRQDPGQGLRLIYYSQIVNDFQKGDIAEGYSVSREKKESFPLTVTSAQKNPTAFYLCASSRRDDEQYFGPGTRLTVT.

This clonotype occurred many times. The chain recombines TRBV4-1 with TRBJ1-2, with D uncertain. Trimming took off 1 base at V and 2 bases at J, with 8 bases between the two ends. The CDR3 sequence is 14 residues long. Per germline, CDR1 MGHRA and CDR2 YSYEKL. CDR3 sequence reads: CASSQVARNYGYTF. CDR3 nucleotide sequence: TGCGCCAGCAGCCAAGTCGCCAGAAACTATGGCTACACCTTC.

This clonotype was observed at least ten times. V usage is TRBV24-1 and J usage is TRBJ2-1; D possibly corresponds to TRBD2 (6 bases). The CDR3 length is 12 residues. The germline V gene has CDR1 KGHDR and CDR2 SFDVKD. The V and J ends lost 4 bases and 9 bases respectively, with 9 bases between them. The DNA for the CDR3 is TGTGCCACCAGTGAGGGGACTGCTGAGCAGTTCTTC. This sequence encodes CATSEGTAEQFF.